This T cell receptor beta chain emerged from a study of T cells after yellow fever vaccination. Trimming cost V 5 bases and J 6 bases, with 12 bases left between them. This CDR3 is built from 13 residues. Germline loops: CDR1 LNHDA, CDR2 SQIVND (reference sequence). Many counts were recorded for this clonotype. No antigen is known for it. TCRdb used MiXCR to reprocess the 5' RACE reads, holding one entry per CDR3 protein. The sample includes about 250,000 distinct CDR3 sequences, roughly 4% of them seen just once. Findings of the study overall: At around 95% for CD4 and 88% for CD8, most primary-vaccination clones showed up again after the booster.

The source was PBMCs, collected 15 days after the yellow fever booster vaccination. The chain carries TRBV19 and TRBJ2-3; no reliable D call. This sequence was found in a man younger than 35 who received the YFV17D yellow fever vaccine. CDR3 coding DNA: TGTGCCAGTAGTCCACCCGTCCGGGATACGCAGTATTTT. It translates to CASSPPVRDTQYF.